Here is one TCR beta chain with its context. Assembly of TCR beta libraries relied on iRepertoire HTBI primers together with Arm-PCR of CDR3 regions. TCRdb reanalysed the multiplex PCR reads using MiXCR and keeps one entry per CDR3 protein. The table lists about 420,000 distinct CDR3 sequences, approximately 16% of them singletons. Noted time point: newly diagnosed GD, antithyroid drugs for less than 3 months. PBMC-derived RNA was used for the TCR library. Blood from the periphery, approximately 9 milliliters in all, was drawn into EDTA tubes. This entry comes from a study of regulatory T cells in long-lasting Graves disease. Germline CDR1 is ENHRY and CDR2 is SYGVKD. V dropped 5 bases and J dropped 1; count of bases not matched to a gene: 5. The CDR3 spans 15 residues. This sample was also put to use in a study of T cells in Graves' hyperthyroidism and ophthalmopathy. That work states: No ophthalmopathy progression within 18 months constituted stable Graves' hyperthyroidism. The primer set for the first-round RT-PCR of the TCR CDR3 was HTBI. The model made its ophthalmopathy prediction, and onset followed a median approximately six months later.

The starting material was peripheral blood mononuclear cells (PBMCs), obtained at new diagnosis, from a patient treated with antithyroid drugs. The V call is TRBV10-3, the J call TRBJ1-5, with 7 bases matching TRBD1. The source of this sequence is a woman aged 18-30 years with Graves disease. The CDR3 nucleotides are TGTGCCATCAGTCCAGGACAGGAGAGCAATCAGCCCCAGCATTTT. It translates to CAISPGQESNQPQHF.